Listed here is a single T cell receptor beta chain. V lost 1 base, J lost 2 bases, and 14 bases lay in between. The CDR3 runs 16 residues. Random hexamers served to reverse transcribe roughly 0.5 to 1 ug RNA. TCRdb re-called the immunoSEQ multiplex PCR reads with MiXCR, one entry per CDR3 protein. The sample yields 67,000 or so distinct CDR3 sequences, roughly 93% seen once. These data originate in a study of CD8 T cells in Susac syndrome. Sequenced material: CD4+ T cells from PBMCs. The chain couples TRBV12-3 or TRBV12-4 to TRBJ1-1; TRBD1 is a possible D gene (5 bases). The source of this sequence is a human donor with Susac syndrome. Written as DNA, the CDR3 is TGTGCCAGCAGTTTAGGGTTAGGTCAGGGTAACACTGAAGCTTTCTTT. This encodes CASSLGLGQGNTEAFF.